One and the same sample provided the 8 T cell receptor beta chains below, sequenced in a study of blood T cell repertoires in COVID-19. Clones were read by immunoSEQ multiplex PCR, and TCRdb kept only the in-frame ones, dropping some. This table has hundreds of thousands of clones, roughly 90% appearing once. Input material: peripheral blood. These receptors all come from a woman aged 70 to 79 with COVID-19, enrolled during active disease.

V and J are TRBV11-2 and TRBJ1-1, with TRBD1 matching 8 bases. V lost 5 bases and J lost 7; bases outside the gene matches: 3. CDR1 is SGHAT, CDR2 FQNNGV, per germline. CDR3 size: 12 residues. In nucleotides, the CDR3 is TGTGCCAGCAGCCGACAGGGGCTTGAAGCTTTCTTT. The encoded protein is CASSRQGLEAFF.

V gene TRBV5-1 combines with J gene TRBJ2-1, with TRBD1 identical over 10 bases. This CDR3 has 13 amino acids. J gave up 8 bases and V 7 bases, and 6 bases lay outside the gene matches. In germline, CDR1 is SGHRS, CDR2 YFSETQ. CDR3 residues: CASAGTGEDEQFF. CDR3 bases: TGCGCCAGCGCCGGGACAGGGGAGGATGAGCAGTTCTTC.

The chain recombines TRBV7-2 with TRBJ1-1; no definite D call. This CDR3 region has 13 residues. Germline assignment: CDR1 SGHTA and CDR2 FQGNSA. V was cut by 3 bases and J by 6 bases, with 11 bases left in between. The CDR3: CASSFEGYSEAFF. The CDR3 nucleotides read TGTGCCAGCAGCTTTGAGGGTTACTCTGAAGCTTTCTTT.

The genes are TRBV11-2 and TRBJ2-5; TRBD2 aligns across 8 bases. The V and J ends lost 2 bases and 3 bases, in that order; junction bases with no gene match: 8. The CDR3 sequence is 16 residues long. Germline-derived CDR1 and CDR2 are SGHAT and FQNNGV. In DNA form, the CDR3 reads TGTGCCAGCAGCTTATTCGGGACTAGTTTGGAAGAGACCCAGTACTTC. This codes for CASSLFGTSLEETQYF.

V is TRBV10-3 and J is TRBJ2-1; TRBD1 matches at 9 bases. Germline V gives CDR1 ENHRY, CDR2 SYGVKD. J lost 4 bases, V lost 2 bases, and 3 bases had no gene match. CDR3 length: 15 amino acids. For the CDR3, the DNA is TGTGCCATCAGTGAGGGGGACAGGGCGTACAATGAGCAGTTCTTC. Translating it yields CAISEGDRAYNEQFF.

CDR3 residues: CASGGPNYNEQFF. The CDR3 region has the DNA TGTGCCTCAGGGGGGCCAAACTACAATGAGCAGTTCTTC. This sequence joins TRBV10-3 and TRBJ2-1; D may be TRBD1 (7 bases). V was shortened by 11 bases and J by 3 bases, with 14 bases between the two germline ends. Germline V gene sequence: CDR1 ENHRY, CDR2 SYGVKD. The CDR3 spans 13 residues.

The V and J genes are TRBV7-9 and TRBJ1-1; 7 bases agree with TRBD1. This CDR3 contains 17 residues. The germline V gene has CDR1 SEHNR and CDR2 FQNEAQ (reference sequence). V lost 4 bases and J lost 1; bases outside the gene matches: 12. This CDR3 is CASSSEQGLLGNTEAFF. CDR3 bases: TGTGCCAGCAGCTCCGAACAGGGGCTCCTTGGGAACACTGAAGCTTTCTTT.

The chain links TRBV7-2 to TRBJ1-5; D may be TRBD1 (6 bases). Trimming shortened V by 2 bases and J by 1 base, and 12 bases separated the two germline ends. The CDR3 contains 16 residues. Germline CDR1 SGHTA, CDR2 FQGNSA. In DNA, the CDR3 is TGTGCCAGCAGCTTATTTCTGGGGGCAAGCAATCAGCCCCAGCATTTT. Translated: CASSLFLGASNQPQHF.